This TCR beta chain was identified in a study of neurological immune-mediated disorders. One entry per CDR3 protein, called by TCRdb with MiXCR from the 5' RACE reads. The sample lists roughly 30,000 distinct CDR3 sequences, about 6% occurring once. This clonotype has ten or more counts. What it binds is not known. From germline, CDR1 is ENHRY and CDR2 SYGVKD. This CDR3 is built from 17 residues. The V end was cut by 0 bases, the J end by 0 bases, with 11 bases between. Study-wide points: HTLV-1-associated myelopathy led in TCR clonal expansion, while multiple sclerosis ranked lowest, below healthy controls.

Among the participants, healthy controls were blood bank volunteers in Maryland, USA. The sequence was obtained from a woman aged 45-60 years in good health. The J gene is TRBJ2-2, the V gene TRBV10-3, with D unresolved. Material: CD4+ T cells from blood. CDR3 region: CAISESGPSANTGELFF. CDR3 sequence (DNA): TGTGCCATCAGTGAGTCAGGACCGAGCGCGAACACCGGGGAGCTGTTTTTT.